These T cell receptor beta chains were read from a single sample in a study of shared clonotypes between healthy human individuals. The method was immunoSEQ multiplex PCR; TCRdb's version includes in-frame clones alone and lacks a portion of them. The table includes roughly 500,000 clones, around 80% detected once. Sequenced: PBMCs. The receptors derive from a woman aged 35 to 49 in good health. Some clones in this sample may be carry-over from other donors' samples. CDR3s include the opening cysteine and the closing phenylalanine or tryptophan. D genes are given only for firm matches. Size is omitted from some rows. Given values are once, few, many or a class for expanded clones.

cdr3_length clone_size j_call v_call d_call cdr3_nt cdr3_aa
15 few TRBJ1-2 TRBV4-1 . TGCGCCAGCAGCCAAGGAGTGTCAGTCAACTATGGCTACACCTTC CASSQGVSVNYGYTF
14 . TRBJ2-1 TRBV19 . TGTGCCAGTATGGACATAAGCTCCTACAATGAGCAGTTCTTC CASMDISSYNEQFF
14 . TRBJ1-2 TRBV7-2 . TGTGCCAGCAGCTTAGCGGGCGAGGGTTATGGCTACACCTTC CASSLAGEGYGYTF
13 few TRBJ2-7 TRBV5-4 . TGTGCCAGCAGCTTGTACCAGGGAGGCGCGCAGTACTTC CASSLYQGGAQYF
17 . TRBJ2-6 TRBV11-2 . TGTGCCAGCAGCTCCATAAGACAGCTCTCTGGGGCCAACGTCCTGACTTTC CASSSIRQLSGANVLTF
14 . TRBJ2-5 TRBV5-4 . TGTGCCAGCAGCTCTAGAGACGGAATGGAGACCCAGTACTTC CASSSRDGMETQYF
14 . TRBJ1-2 TRBV28 TRBD1 TGTGCCAGCAGTTCGACAGGGGTGAACTATGGCTACACCTTC CASSSTGVNYGYTF
16 few TRBJ1-1 TRBV29-1 TRBD1 TGCAGCGTCTACTCCGCCGGGACAGGGTGGAACACTGAAGCTTTCTTT CSVYSAGTGWNTEAFF
14 . TRBJ2-1 TRBV29-1 . TGCAGCGCTGGTGCAGCGAGCTCCTACAATGAGCAGTTCTTC CSAGAASSYNEQFF
14 . TRBJ1-1 TRBV6-6 . TGTGCCAGCAGTTTCAGAGGGAGGGAAACCGATGCTTTCTTT CASSFRGRETDAFF
16 . TRBJ1-2 TRBV4-3 TRBD1 TGCGCCAGCAGCCAACAACCCGGACAGGGGGTGGGCGGCTACACCTTC CASSQQPGQGVGGYTF
14 . TRBJ2-1 TRBV18 TRBD1 TGTGCCAGCTCACCGAGGACAGGGACCGATGAGCAGTTCTTC CASSPRTGTDEQFF
16 . TRBJ2-1 TRBV5-4 TRBD2 TGTGCCAGCAGCTTCGGGGGGGCGGGAGGTTACAATGAGCAGTTCTTC CASSFGGAGGYNEQFF
14 . TRBJ2-1 TRBV6-5 . TGTGCCAGCAGCAGGGGCGGGAGAGTCAATGAGCAGTTCTTC CASSRGGRVNEQFF
15 . TRBJ2-5 TRBV28 . TGTGCCAGCAGTCAGGCAGTAAGAGCCCGAGAGACCCAGTACTTC CASSQAVRARETQYF
16 few TRBJ2-2 TRBV18 TRBD1 TGTGCCAGCTCACCTAGGACAGGGGGCAACACCGGGGAGCTGTTTTTT CASSPRTGGNTGELFF
16 . TRBJ2-7 TRBV19 TRBD2 TGTGCCAGTAGTATAGCAGGGTCGGGGGGGCTGAACGAGCAGTACTTC CASSIAGSGGLNEQYF
14 few TRBJ2-1 TRBV9 . TGTGCCAGCAGCGTAGTAGGGGGAAACCTCGAGCAGTTCTTC CASSVVGGNLEQFF
14 few TRBJ2-7 TRBV7-9 TRBD1 TGTGCCAGCAGCTTGGGGACAGTAACCTACGAGCAGTACTTC CASSLGTVTYEQYF
15 few TRBJ2-2 TRBV18 . TGTGCCAGCTCACCCCGGGACGACGCCACCGGGGAGCTGTTTTTT CASSPRDDATGELFF
16 . TRBJ2-7 TRBV2 TRBD1 TGTGCCAGCAGATCCCCGGGGGACAGGGGGACCCACGAGCAGTACTTC CASRSPGDRGTHEQYF
13 . TRBJ2-1 TRBV23-1 . TGCGCCATGGGCAGCCTCACCAACAATGAGCAGTTCTTC CAMGSLTNNEQFF
12 . TRBJ2-1 TRBV9 . TGTGCCAGCAGCGCGAGGGTCAATGAGCAGTTCTTC CASSARVNEQFF
15 . TRBJ2-6 TRBV18 . TGTGCCAGCTCACCCGAGGTCTCCGGGGCCAACGTCCTGACTTTC CASSPEVSGANVLTF
16 . TRBJ1-5 TRBV19 . TGTGCCAGTAGTATAATGGGTACAGGGTACAGGCAGCCCCAGCATTTT CASSIMGTGYRQPQHF
15 . TRBJ2-7 TRBV4-1 TRBD2 TGCGCCAGCAGCCAAGGACTAGCGGGAACCTACGAGCAGTACTTC CASSQGLAGTYEQYF
15 . TRBJ2-5 TRBV2 . TGTGCCAGCCCCGAAGCGGAGGGCCACCAAGAGACCCAGTACTTC CASPEAEGHQETQYF
14 once TRBJ2-7 TRBV30 . TGTGCCTGGAGTGTAGTAGGGGGGGGCTACGAGCAGTACTTC CAWSVVGGGYEQYF
13 few TRBJ1-2 TRBV6-5 . TGTGCCAGCAGTAGACAGGCTGACTATGGCTACACCTTC CASSRQADYGYTF
14 . TRBJ2-7 TRBV15 . TGTGCCACCAGCAGAGGGGGTACCTACTACGAGCAGTACTTC CATSRGGTYYEQYF
15 . TRBJ2-6 TRBV5-4 . TGTGCCAGCAGCTCCTTGTCGGGGGGGGCCAACGTCCTGACTTTC CASSSLSGGANVLTF